The 13 T cell receptor beta chains below come from one sample, sequenced in a study of T cell repertoires in cytomegalovirus infection. These TCRs are of unknown antigen specificity. TCRdb independently ran MiXCR on the reads; one entry per CDR3 protein. This sample has around 200,000 distinct CDR3 sequences; about 40% occur once, and the top ten carry 59%. The starting material was CD8+ T cells from cultured PBMCs, obtained from culture after CMV antigen stimulation. The receptors shown here come from a human donor in good health (CMV status not recorded). Some clones in this sample may be carry-over from other donors' samples.

The J gene is TRBJ2-3, the V gene TRBV5-1; D unresolved. Germline V gene data show CDR1 as SGHRS and CDR2 as YFSETQ. This CDR3 has 12 residues. V was cut by 7 bases and J by 4 bases, with 10 bases left in between. The CDR3 DNA follows: TGCGCCAGCGCTCGGTGGCCAGATACGCAGTATTTT. It codes for CASARWPDTQYF.

This clonotype was detected a few times. The chain is built from TRBV6-2 or TRBV6-3 and TRBJ1-2, with no clear D. Between the trimmed V and J ends, which lost 2 bases and 6 bases, there was a span of 7 bases. Germline assignment: CDR1 MNHEY and CDR2 SVGEGT. The CDR3 runs 12 residues. CDR3 sequence reads: CASSYGGNGYTF. The CDR3 nucleotides are TGTGCCAGCAGTTACGGCGGCAATGGCTACACCTTC.

This chain links TRBV4-2 with TRBJ2-7; 11 bases agree with TRBD1. The CDR3 is made up of 15 amino acids. V gave up 5 bases and J gave up 5 bases; unmatched junction bases: 8. In germline, CDR1 is LGHNA, CDR2 YNFKEQ. CDR3 nucleotides: TGTGCCAGCAGCGCGTGGGGACAGGGGGGCAACGAGCAGTACTTC. Its protein product is CASSAWGQGGNEQYF.

This clonotype was detected only a few times. CDR3 amino acids: CASSFTSGRGPEQFF. In DNA, the CDR3 is TGTGCCAGCAGCTTTACTAGCGGGAGGGGGCCTGAGCAGTTCTTC. This chain uses TRBV11-2 with TRBJ2-1, with 13 nucleotides matching TRBD2. The germline V gene encodes CDR1 SGHAT and CDR2 FQNNGV. The CDR3 is 15 amino acids. V gave up 3 bases and J gave up 9 bases; unmatched junction bases: 5.

The chain carries TRBV6-2 or TRBV6-3 and TRBJ2-1, with 12 bases that match TRBD2. Germline V CDR1 and CDR2: MNHEY, SVGEGT. J was trimmed by 4 bases and V by 2 bases; bases with no gene match: 15. This CDR3 has 20 residues. The CDR3, as DNA: TGTGCCAGCAGTTACCCCCGCAAAACTAGCGGGAGGCCTCAGTACAATGAGCAGTTCTTC. Amino acid sequence: CASSYPRKTSGRPQYNEQFF.

This clonotype was counted once. V usage is TRBV27 and J usage is TRBJ2-5; TRBD1 matches 8 bases. This CDR3 has 15 amino acids. Germline CDR1 is MNHEY and CDR2 is SMNVEV (reference sequence). Trimming cost V 2 bases and J 4 bases; bases outside gene matches: 6. The CDR3 DNA reads as TGTGCCAGCAGTTTAGCAGGGGGCGCGGGAGAGACCCAGTACTTC. It translates to CASSLAGGAGETQYF.

In the case of this clonotype: A junction boundary mismatches the germline segment, possibly from a read error. The chain uses TRBV7-2 and TRBJ1-1; maybe TRBD1 (5 bases). CDR3 size: 16 residues. Germline V CDR1 and CDR2: SGHTA, FQGNSA. Here the CDR3 reads CASSLDSRGSNTESFF. CDR3 DNA: TGTGCAAGCAGCTTAGATTCTAGGGGCTCTAACACTGAATCTTTCTTT.

This clonotype was counted between two and nine times. The CDR3 reads CASSPWDRAKDYGYTF. The CDR3 DNA is TGTGCCAGCAGTCCCTGGGACAGGGCAAAGGACTATGGCTACACCTTC. The J gene is TRBJ1-2, the V gene TRBV27; 9 bases are shared with TRBD1. Germline values: CDR1 MNHEY, CDR2 SMNVEV (reference sequence). V lost 5 bases to trimming and J lost 3 bases; unmatched junction nucleotides: 10. The CDR3 is 16 residues long.

A few counts support this clonotype. The chain employs TRBV27 and TRBJ2-7; TRBD2 aligns across 7 bases. Per the germline V gene, CDR1 is MNHEY and CDR2 is SMNVEV (reference sequence). The CDR3 runs 16 residues. After removal of 5 bases from V and 3 bases from J, the junction contained 13 bases not matched to a gene. CDR3: CASSHSLGTISYEQYF. The CDR3 nucleotides read TGTGCCAGCAGTCACTCCCTCGGGACTATCAGCTACGAGCAGTACTTC.

This clonotype occurred many times. The rearrangement links TRBV7-8 to TRBJ1-5; tentative D call: TRBD1 (5 bases). The CDR3 contains 16 residues. Germline V gene data show CDR1 as SGHVS and CDR2 as FQNEAQ. V dropped 1 base and J dropped 0 bases, with 10 bases sitting between them. The CDR3 loop is CASSLGLGDSNQPQHF. CDR3 sequence (DNA): TGTGCCAGCAGCTTAGGTCTGGGGGATAGCAATCAGCCCCAGCATTTT.

In its sample, this clonotype was seen a few times. The J gene is TRBJ2-4, the V gene TRBV7-9; the D call may be TRBD1 or TRBD2 (5 bases each). Germline V gene data show CDR1 as SEHNR and CDR2 as FQNEAQ (reference sequence). The CDR3 loop spans 16 amino acids. The V and J ends lost 5 bases and 1 base respectively, with 15 bases between them. DNA of the CDR3: TGTGCCAGCAGCCCGGGACCCACACGGGCCAAAAACATTCAGTACTTC. It encodes CASSPGPTRAKNIQYF.

This rearrangement joins TRBV27 to TRBJ2-2; 7 bases align to TRBD2. Trimming removed 0 bases from V and 6 bases from J; junction bases left unmatched: 13. CDR1 and CDR2 from the germline V gene are MNHEY and SMNVEV (reference sequence). This CDR3 has 18 residues. Written as DNA, the CDR3 is TGTGCCAGCAGTTTATCGGGCGATAGGACTAGTTCGGCCGGGGAGCTGTTTTTT. This gives the protein CASSLSGDRTSSAGELFF.

The genes are TRBV7-9 and TRBJ2-1, with 11 bases that match TRBD1. The V segment lost 5 bases and the J segment 8 bases; nucleotides outside the gene matches: 5. The germline CDR1 and CDR2 sequences are SEHNR and FQNEAQ (reference sequence). The CDR3 runs to 14 residues. In nucleotides, the CDR3 is TGTGCCAGCAGCCCGGGGACAGGGGGAGATGAGCAGTTCTTC. Encoded protein: CASSPGTGGDEQFF. The full variable domain, completed using reference TRBV7-9 and TRBJ2-1, is DTGVSQNPRHKITKRGQNVTFRCDPISEHNRLYWYRQTLGQGPEFLTYFQNEAQLEKSRLLSDRFSAERPKGSFSTLEIQRTEQGDSAMYLCASSPGTGGDEQFFGPGTRLTVL.